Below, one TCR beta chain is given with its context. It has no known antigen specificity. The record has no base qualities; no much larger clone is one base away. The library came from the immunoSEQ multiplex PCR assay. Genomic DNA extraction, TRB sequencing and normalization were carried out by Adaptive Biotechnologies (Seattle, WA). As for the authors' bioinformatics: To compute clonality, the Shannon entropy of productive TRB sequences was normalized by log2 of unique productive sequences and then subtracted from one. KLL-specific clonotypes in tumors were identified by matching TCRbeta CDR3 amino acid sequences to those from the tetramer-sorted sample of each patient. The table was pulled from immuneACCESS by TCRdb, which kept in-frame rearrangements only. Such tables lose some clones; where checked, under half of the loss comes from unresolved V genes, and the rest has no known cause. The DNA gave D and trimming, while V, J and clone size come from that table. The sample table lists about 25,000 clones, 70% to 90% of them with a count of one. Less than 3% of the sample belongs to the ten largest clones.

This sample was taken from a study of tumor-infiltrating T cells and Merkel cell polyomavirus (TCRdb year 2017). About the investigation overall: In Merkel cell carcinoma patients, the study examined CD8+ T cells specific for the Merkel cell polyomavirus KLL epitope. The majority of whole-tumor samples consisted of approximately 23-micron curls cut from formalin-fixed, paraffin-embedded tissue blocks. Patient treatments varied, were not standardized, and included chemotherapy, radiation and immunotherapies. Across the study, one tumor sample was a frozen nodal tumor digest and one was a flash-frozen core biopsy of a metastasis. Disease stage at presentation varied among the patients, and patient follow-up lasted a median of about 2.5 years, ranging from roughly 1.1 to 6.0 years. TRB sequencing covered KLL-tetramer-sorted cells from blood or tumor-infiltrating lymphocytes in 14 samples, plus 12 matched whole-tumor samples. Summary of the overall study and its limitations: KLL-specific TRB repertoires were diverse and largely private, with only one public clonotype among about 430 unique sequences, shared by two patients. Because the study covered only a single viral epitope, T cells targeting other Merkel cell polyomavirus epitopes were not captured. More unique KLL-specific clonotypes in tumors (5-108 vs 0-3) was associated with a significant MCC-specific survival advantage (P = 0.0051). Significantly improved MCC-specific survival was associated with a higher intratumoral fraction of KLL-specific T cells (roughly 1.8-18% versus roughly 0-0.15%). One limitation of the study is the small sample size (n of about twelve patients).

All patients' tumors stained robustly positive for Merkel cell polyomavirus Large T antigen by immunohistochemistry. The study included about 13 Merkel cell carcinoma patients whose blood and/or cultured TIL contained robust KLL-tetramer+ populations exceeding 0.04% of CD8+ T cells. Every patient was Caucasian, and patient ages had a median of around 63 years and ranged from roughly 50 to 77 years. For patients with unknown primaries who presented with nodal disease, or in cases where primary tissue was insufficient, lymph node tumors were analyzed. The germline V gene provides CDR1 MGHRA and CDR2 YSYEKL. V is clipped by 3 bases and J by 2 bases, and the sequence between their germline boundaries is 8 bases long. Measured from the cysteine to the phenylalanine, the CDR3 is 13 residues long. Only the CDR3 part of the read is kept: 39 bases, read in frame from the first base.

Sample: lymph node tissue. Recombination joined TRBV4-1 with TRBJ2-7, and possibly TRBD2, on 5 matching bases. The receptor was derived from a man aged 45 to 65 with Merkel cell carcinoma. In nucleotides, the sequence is TGCGCCAGCAGCCAGGGAGACGCCTACGAGCAGTACTTC. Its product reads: CASSQGDAYEQYF.